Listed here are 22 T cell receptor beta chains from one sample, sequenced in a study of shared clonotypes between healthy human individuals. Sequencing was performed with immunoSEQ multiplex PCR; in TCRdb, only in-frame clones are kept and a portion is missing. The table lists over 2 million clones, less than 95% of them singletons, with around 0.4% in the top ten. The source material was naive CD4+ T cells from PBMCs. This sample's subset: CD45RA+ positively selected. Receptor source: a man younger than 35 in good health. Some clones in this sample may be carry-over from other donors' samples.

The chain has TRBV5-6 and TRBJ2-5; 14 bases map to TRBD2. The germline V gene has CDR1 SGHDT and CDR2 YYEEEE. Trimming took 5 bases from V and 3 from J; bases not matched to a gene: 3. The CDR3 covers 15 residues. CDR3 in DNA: TGTGCCAGCAGACCGGGACTAGCGGGGGAAGAGACCCAGTACTTC. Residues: CASRPGLAGEETQYF.

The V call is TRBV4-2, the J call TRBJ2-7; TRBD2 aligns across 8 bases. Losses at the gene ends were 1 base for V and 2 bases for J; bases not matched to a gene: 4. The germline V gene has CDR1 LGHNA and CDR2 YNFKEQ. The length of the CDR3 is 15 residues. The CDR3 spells CASSQAGGGTYEQYF. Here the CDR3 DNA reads TGTGCCAGCAGCCAAGCGGGCGGGGGGACCTACGAGCAGTACTTC.

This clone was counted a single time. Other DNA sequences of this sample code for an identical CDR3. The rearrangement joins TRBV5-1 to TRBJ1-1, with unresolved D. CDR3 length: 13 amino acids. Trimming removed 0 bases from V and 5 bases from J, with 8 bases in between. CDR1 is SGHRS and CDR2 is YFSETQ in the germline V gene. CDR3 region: CASSLGLGTEAFF. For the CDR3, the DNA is TGCGCCAGCAGCTTGGGGTTGGGAACTGAAGCTTTCTTT.

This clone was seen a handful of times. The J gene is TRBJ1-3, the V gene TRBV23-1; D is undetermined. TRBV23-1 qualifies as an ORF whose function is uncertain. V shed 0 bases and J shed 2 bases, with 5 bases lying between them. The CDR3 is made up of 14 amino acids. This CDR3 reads CASSQSPTGNTIYF. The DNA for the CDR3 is TGCGCCAGCAGTCAATCACCTACTGGAAACACCATATATTTT.

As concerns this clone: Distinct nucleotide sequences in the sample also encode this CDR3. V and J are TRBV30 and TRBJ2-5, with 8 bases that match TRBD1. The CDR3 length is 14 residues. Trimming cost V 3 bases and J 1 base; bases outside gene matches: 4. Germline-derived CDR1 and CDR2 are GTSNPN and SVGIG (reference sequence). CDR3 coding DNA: TGTGCCTGGAGCAGGGACAGGCGCCAAGAGACCCAGTACTTC. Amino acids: CAWSRDRRQETQYF. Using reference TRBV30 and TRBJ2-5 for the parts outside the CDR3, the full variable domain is SQTIHQWPATLVQPVGSPLSLECTVEGTSNPNLYWYRQAAGRGLQLLFYSVGIGQISSEVPQNLSASRPQDRQFILSSKKLLLSDSGFYLCAWSRDRRQETQYFGPGTRLLVL.

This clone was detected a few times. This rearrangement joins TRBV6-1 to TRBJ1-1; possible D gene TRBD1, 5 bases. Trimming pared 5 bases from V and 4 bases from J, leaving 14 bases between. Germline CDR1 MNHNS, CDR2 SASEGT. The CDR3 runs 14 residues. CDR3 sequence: CASSLQGWGTEAFF. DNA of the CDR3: TGTGCCAGCAGTTTGCAGGGATGGGGCACTGAAGCTTTCTTT.

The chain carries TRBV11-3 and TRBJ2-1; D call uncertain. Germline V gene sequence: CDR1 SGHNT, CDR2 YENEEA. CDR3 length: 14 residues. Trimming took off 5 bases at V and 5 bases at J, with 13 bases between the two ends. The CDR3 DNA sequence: TGTGCCAGCAGCCCCCAGAATTCTAACAATGAGCAGTTCTTC. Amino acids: CASSPQNSNNEQFF.

The CDR3 loop is CASSSQGSPGYTF. The CDR3 DNA sequence: TGTGCCAGCAGTTCACAGGGTTCTCCTGGCTACACCTTC. The chain couples TRBV27 to TRBJ1-2; a weak D match, TRBD1 (6 bases). CDR3 length: 13 residues. The ends were cut back, 4 bases at V and 7 bases at J, with 13 bases in the middle. Germline V gene lookup returns CDR1 MNHEY and CDR2 SMNVEV (reference sequence).

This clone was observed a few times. CDR3 coding DNA: TGCGCCAGCAGCTTCCGGGAACCCACTGAAGCTTTCTTT. It specifies CASSFREPTEAFF. This chain uses TRBV5-1 with TRBJ1-1; no reliable D call. Deletions cut 2 bases from V and 4 bases from J, with 9 bases between. CDR3 length equals 13 residues. Germline values: CDR1 SGHRS, CDR2 YFSETQ.

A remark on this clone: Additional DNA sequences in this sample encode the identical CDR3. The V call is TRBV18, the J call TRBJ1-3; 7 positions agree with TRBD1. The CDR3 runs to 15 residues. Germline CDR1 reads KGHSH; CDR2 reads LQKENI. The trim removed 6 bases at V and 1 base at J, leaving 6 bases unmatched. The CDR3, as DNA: TGTGCCAGCTCTCCCGGGACAGTTTCTGGAAACACCATATATTTT. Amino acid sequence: CASSPGTVSGNTIYF.

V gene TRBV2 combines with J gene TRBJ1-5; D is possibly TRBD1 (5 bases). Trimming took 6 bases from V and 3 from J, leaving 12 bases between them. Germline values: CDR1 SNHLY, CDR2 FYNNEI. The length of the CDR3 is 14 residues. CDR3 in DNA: TGTGCCAGCAGAGGTGACAGCCTCAATCAGCCCCAGCATTTT. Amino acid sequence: CASRGDSLNQPQHF.

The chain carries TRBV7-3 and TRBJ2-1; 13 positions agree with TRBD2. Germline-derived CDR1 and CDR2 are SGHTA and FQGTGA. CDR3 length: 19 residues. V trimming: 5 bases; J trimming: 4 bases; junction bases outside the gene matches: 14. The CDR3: CASSTGLAGVTGLYNEQFF. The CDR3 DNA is TGTGCCAGCAGCACTGGACTAGCGGGAGTCACGGGCCTTTACAATGAGCAGTTCTTC.

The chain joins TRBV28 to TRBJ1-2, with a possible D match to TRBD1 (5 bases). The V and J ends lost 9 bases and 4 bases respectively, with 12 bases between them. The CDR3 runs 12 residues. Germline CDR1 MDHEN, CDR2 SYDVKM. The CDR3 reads CASTTATYGYTF. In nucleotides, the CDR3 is TGTGCCAGTACGACAGCTACCTATGGCTACACCTTC.

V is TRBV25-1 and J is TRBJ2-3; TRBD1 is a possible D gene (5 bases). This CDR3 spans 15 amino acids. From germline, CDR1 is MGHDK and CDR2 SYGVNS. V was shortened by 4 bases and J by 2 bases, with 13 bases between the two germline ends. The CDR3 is CASSGLRQLTDTQYF. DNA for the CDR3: TGTGCCAGCAGTGGTTTGAGACAGCTCACAGATACGCAGTATTTT.

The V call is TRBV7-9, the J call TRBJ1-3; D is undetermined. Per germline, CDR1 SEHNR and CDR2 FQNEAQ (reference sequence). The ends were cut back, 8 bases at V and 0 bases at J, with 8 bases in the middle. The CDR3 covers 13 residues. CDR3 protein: CASGMSSGNTIYF. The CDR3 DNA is TGTGCCAGCGGGATGAGCTCTGGAAACACCATATATTTT.

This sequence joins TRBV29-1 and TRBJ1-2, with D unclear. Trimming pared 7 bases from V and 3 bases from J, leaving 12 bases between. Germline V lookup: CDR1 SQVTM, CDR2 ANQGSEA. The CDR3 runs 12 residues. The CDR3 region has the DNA TGCAGCGGTGGCCCCCTTGACTATGGCTACACCTTC. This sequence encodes CSGGPLDYGYTF.

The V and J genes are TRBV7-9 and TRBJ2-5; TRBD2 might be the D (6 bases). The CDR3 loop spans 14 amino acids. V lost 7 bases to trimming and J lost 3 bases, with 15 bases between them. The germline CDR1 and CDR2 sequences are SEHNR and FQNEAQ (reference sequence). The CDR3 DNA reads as TGTGCCAGCATCCCCTGGGGGGTCGAAGAGACCCAGTACTTC. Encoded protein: CASIPWGVEETQYF.

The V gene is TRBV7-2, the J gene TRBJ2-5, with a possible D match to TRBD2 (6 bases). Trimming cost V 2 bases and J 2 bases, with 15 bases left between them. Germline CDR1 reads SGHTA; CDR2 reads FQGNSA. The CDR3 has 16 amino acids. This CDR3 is CASSLFVRAGQETQYF. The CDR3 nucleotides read TGTGCCAGCAGCTTATTCGTCCGGGCGGGGCAAGAGACCCAGTACTTC.

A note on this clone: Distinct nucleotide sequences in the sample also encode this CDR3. The CDR3 loop reads CASSPGGSQETQYF. CDR3 DNA sequence: TGTGCCAGCAGTCCGGGGGGTTCACAAGAGACCCAGTACTTC. The V call is TRBV28, the J call TRBJ2-5; 7 nucleotides align to TRBD2. The CDR3 extends over 14 amino acids. Germline V CDR1 and CDR2: MDHEN, SYDVKM. Trimming took 5 bases from V and 2 from J; bases not matched to a gene: 5. The entire variable domain, with the rest obtained from reference TRBV28 and TRBJ2-5, is as follows: DVKVTQSSRYLVKRTGEKVFLECVQDMDHENMFWYRQDPGLGLRLIYFSYDVKMKEKGDIPEGYSVSREKKERFSLILESASTNQTSMYLCASSPGGSQETQYFGPGTRLLVL.

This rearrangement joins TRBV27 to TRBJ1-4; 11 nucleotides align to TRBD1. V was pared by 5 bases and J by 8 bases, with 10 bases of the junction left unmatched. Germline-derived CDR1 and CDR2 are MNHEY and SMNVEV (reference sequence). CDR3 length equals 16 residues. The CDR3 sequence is CASSPLVGTGGEKLFF. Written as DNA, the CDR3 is TGTGCCAGCAGTCCTCTCGTCGGGACAGGGGGGGAAAAACTGTTTTTT.

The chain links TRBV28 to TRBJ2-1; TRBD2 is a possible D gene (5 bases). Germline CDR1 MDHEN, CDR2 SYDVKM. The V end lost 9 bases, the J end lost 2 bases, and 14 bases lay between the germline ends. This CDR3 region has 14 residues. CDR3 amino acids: CASSFGRAYNEQFF. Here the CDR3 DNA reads TGTGCCAGTTCTTTCGGGCGGGCCTACAATGAGCAGTTCTTC.

The CDR3: CSTRRNTEAFF. CDR3 sequence (DNA): TGCAGCACGAGGCGAAACACTGAAGCTTTCTTT. V and J are TRBV20-1 and TRBJ1-1, with D hard to call. The V gene's germline CDR1 is DFQATT and CDR2 SNEGSKA (reference sequence). CDR3 length: 11 amino acids.